The 21 T cell receptor beta chains given below trace back to one sample, sequenced in a study of T cell clonality in common variable immunodeficiency. Sequenced by immunoSEQ multiplex PCR; TCRdb stores in-frame clones only, minus some. The sample counts under 50,000 clones, none seen once; the ten largest own about 5.9%. Sample: peripheral blood mononuclear cells. The receptors derive from a person aged 18-70 years in good health.

This clone was seen repeatedly, ten times or more. The observed sequence ends 3 residues before the CDR3 terminus, with the missing tail filled in from the germline J gene. The genes are TRBV30 and TRBJ2-7; possibly TRBD1 for D (6 bases). Germline-derived CDR1 and CDR2 are GTSNPN and SVGIG (reference sequence). V was pared by 5 bases and J by 1 base, with 9 bases between. The CDR3 length is 12 residues. Partial CDR3 DNA: TGTGCCTGGGGACAGAGATCCTACGAG. Translated, it gives CAWGQRSYE. From start to end, the CDR3 is CAWGQRSYEQYF.

At least ten counts were recorded for this clone. The read terminates 3 residues ahead of where the CDR3 ends, so the germline J gene completes it. The rearrangement uses TRBV29-1 and TRBJ2-7; TRBD1 aligns across 11 bases. The CDR3 runs to 16 residues. V shed 5 bases and J 1 base; nucleotides not matched to a gene: 10. Per the germline V gene, CDR1 is SQVTM and CDR2 is ANQGSEA. The part of the CDR3 DNA that was read is TGCAGCGTTTCCGGGACAGGGGGTTTTGGGTCCTACGAG. As protein: CSVSGTGGFGSYE. The whole CDR3 sequence is CSVSGTGGFGSYEQYF.

This clone has at least ten counts. Additional DNA sequences in this sample encode the identical CDR3. The CDR3 bases that were read are TGTGCCATCAGTGAAGGGACAGGGGTAGAAAAA. Its protein is CAISEGTGVEK. In full, the CDR3 reads CAISEGTGVEKLFF. The gene calls are TRBV10-3 and TRBJ1-4; 10 bases fit TRBD1. The CDR3 is cut off 3 residues early in the read; its end comes from the germline J gene. The CDR3 sequence is 14 residues long. The germline V gene encodes CDR1 ENHRY and CDR2 SYGVKD. With V trimmed by 3 bases and J by 8 bases, 3 bases remained unmatched.

This clone was seen many times. The sequence runs out 3 residues before the end of the CDR3; the remainder is reconstructed from the germline J gene. The chain is built from TRBV13 and TRBJ2-1, with 7 positions matching TRBD1. This CDR3 is built from 18 residues. The V gene end was trimmed by 7 bases and the J gene end by 3 bases; junction bases not matched to a gene: 18. Germline V gene sequence: CDR1 PRHDT, CDR2 FYEKMQ (reference sequence). The CDR3 loop reads CASTSGGSILRIYNEQFF. Partial CDR3 DNA: TGTGCCAGCACCTCAGGGGGTAGCATTCTTCGAATCTACAATGAG.

This clone was recorded at least ten times. The sequence runs out 3 residues before the end of the CDR3; the remainder is reconstructed from the germline J gene. The chain links TRBV30 to TRBJ1-4, with D perhaps TRBD1 (5 bases). CDR1 is GTSNPN, CDR2 SVGIG, per germline (reference sequence). The CDR3 runs to 16 residues. Trimming stripped 1 base from V and 2 bases from J, with 14 bases between. The CDR3 bases that were read are TGTGCCTGGAGTGCCCGGGGGTGGCAGACTAATGAAAAA. Translated: CAWSARGWQTNEK. The CDR3 reads in full as CAWSARGWQTNEKLFF.

This clone was picked up many times. Read sequence stops 3 residues before the CDR3 end, and the germline J gene provides the missing end. The chain joins TRBV30 to TRBJ1-5; tentatively, D is TRBD1 (5 bases). Germline V gives CDR1 GTSNPN, CDR2 SVGIG (reference sequence). Trimming shortened V by 1 base and J by 7 bases, and 11 bases separated the two germline ends. This CDR3 spans 13 amino acids. The chain's CDR3 is CAWSGSEGQPQHF. Incomplete CDR3 DNA: TGTGCCTGGAGTGGTTCGGAGGGGCAGCCC.

In its sample, this clone was seen many times. The CDR3 bases that were read are TGTGCCAGCAGCCCTTGGGGCAGGGGTGAAAAA. It codes for CASSPWGRGEK. The whole CDR3 sequence reads CASSPWGRGEKLFF. This chain links TRBV5-6 with TRBJ1-4; maybe TRBD1 (6 bases). The missing CDR3 end, 3 residues past where the read stops, is filled in from the germline J gene. Germline V gene data show CDR1 as SGHDT and CDR2 as YYEEEE. Between the trimmed V and J ends, which lost 4 bases and 7 bases, there was a span of 14 bases. This CDR3 has 14 amino acids. Based on the CDR3 plus reference TRBV5-6 and TRBJ1-4, the full variable domain is DAGVTQSPTHLIKTRGQQVTLRCSPKSGHDTVSWYQQALGQGPQFIFQYYEEEERQRGNFPDRFSGHQFPNYSSELNVNALLLGDSALYLCASSPWGRGEKLFFGSGTQLSVL.

At least ten counts were recorded for this clone. The missing CDR3 end, 3 residues past where the read stops, is filled in from the germline J gene. V gene TRBV5-1 combines with J gene TRBJ2-2, with 7 bases identical to TRBD1. V shed 5 bases and J 4 bases; nucleotides not matched to a gene: 8. CDR1 and CDR2 (germline): SGHRS, YFSETQ. The CDR3 spans 15 residues. Incomplete CDR3 DNA: TGCGCCAGCAGTCGTAGGGGGCCGGGCACCGGGGAG. Protein product: CASSRRGPGTGE. The full CDR3 reads CASSRRGPGTGELFF.

The table lists this clone with many counts. The read ends 3 residues before the CDR3 terminus; that terminus is restored from the germline J gene. This rearrangement joins TRBV5-4 to TRBJ2-7, with a weak D call TRBD2 (6 bases). This CDR3 is 11 amino acids long. With 4 bases removed from V and 6 bases from J, the gap between germline ends came to 8 bases. The V gene's germline CDR1 is SGHNT and CDR2 YYREEE (reference sequence). CDR3 sequence reads: CASSLGGEQYF. CDR3 DNA (partial): TGTGCCAGCAGCCTCGGGGGCGAG.

This clone was found many times. The observed sequence ends 3 residues before the CDR3 terminus, with the missing tail filled in from the germline J gene. The chain links TRBV13 to TRBJ1-2; tentative D call: TRBD1 (5 bases). The CDR3 consists of 14 residues. The germline V gene encodes CDR1 PRHDT and CDR2 FYEKMQ (reference sequence). The covered CDR3 bases are TGTGCCAGCAGCTTCAGGGCAAGGCAGCTAGGC. Translating gives CASSFRARQLG. The full CDR3 sequence reads CASSFRARQLGYTF.

Details on this clone: The read comes to an end 3 residues before the CDR3 does, leaving the germline J gene to fill in the end. This chain connects TRBV19 to TRBJ1-1, with D tentatively TRBD1 (5 bases). Germline V gene lookup returns CDR1 LNHDA and CDR2 SQIVND (reference sequence). The CDR3 is made up of 13 amino acids. Deletions cut 4 bases from V and 5 bases from J, with 11 bases between. This chain's CDR3 is CASSKGVETEAFF. CDR3 bases read: TGTGCCAGTAGTAAAGGGGTCGAAACTGAA.

This clone was seen more than once but under ten times. The read falls 3 residues short of the CDR3 end, and the missing part is taken from the germline J gene. This chain joins TRBV19 and TRBJ2-2; 9 bases line up with TRBD1. The germline gives CDR1 LNHDA, CDR2 SQIVND (reference sequence). This CDR3 is built from 15 residues. The chain's CDR3 is CASSIPGQGTSPLFF. The CDR3 bases that were read are TGTGCCAGTAGTATTCCGGGACAGGGAACGTCACCG.

This clone was seen at least ten times. The CDR3 goes on 3 residues after the read ends, and that part is filled in from the germline J gene. The rearrangement links TRBV20-1 to TRBJ2-5, with 8 nucleotides matching TRBD2. V was clipped by 1 base and J by 2 bases; unmatched bases: 12. The germline CDR1 and CDR2 sequences are DFQATT and SNEGSKA (reference sequence). This CDR3 contains 17 residues. The CDR3 loop reads CSARAPSGGLTQETQYF. CDR3 bases read: TGCAGTGCTAGAGCACCGTCGGGGGGGCTCACACAAGAGACC.

There are many counts of this clone. The part of the CDR3 DNA that was read is TGCAGTGCTGGCTCCGGGACAACTAATCAGCCC. Translation: CSAGSGTTNQP. The CDR3 in full is CSAGSGTTNQPQHF. V gene TRBV20-1 combines with J gene TRBJ1-5, with TRBD1 as a possible D gene (6 bases). The read ends 3 residues shy of where the CDR3 ends; the end is completed using the germline J gene. Trimming shortened V by 5 bases and J by 4 bases, and 15 bases separated the two germline ends. The CDR3 runs 14 residues. Germline CDR1 reads DFQATT; CDR2 reads SNEGSKA (reference sequence).

This clone has a count of ten or more. The read falls 3 residues short of the CDR3 end, and the missing part is taken from the germline J gene. The rearrangement uses TRBV18 and TRBJ2-3, with D maybe TRBD2 (5 bases). The CDR3 spans 16 residues. The germline gives CDR1 KGHSH, CDR2 LQKENI. Trimming left V 0 bases short and J 1 base short, with 11 bases between. CDR3 DNA, as far as it was read: TGTGCCAGCTCACCACCGGTGGCGCGGGGCACAGATACG. Protein: CASSPPVARGTDT. In full, the CDR3 reads CASSPPVARGTDTQYF. The full variable domain, its missing parts supplied by reference TRBV18 and TRBJ2-3, is NAGVMQNPRHLVRRRGQEARLRCSPMKGHSHVYWYRQLPEEGLKFMVYLQKENIIDESGMPKERFSAEFPKEGPSILRIQQVVRGDSAAYFCASSPPVARGTDTQYFGPGTRLTVL.

This clone was detected many times. The CDR3 end lies 3 residues beyond the end of the read and is filled in from the germline J gene. The chain employs TRBV20-1 and TRBJ2-5, with a possible D match to TRBD2 (6 bases). CDR1 and CDR2 from the germline V gene are DFQATT and SNEGSKA (reference sequence). Trimming pared 8 bases from V and 4 bases from J, leaving 20 bases between. There are 14 residues in the CDR3. This chain's CDR3 is CSLTLLGAGETQYF. Incomplete CDR3 DNA: TGCAGTTTAACCCTTTTGGGAGCGGGAGAGACC.

This clone appeared many times. The sequenced fragment ends 3 residues before the CDR3 boundary, so the rest is inferred from the germline J gene. V usage is TRBV19 and J usage is TRBJ1-5, with TRBD1 matching over 10 bases. Germline loops: CDR1 LNHDA, CDR2 SQIVND (reference sequence). Trimming removed 4 bases from V and 6 bases from J; junction bases left unmatched: 6. The CDR3 runs to 15 residues. The CDR3 is CASSRGTGVGQPQHF. The CDR3 bases that were read are TGTGCCAGTAGTAGGGGGACAGGGGTCGGTCAGCCC. Based on the CDR3 plus reference TRBV19 and TRBJ1-5, the full variable domain is DGGITQSPKYLFRKEGQNVTLSCEQNLNHDAMYWYRQDPGQGLRLIYYSQIVNDFQKGDIAEGYSVSREKKESFPLTVTSAQKNPTAFYLCASSRGTGVGQPQHFGDGTRLSIL.

The table lists this clone with a few counts. An end of the junction does not agree with germline; a read error may underlie this. The read falls 3 residues short of the CDR3 end, and the missing part is taken from the germline J gene. The sample contains more than one DNA sequence encoding this CDR3. The rearrangement uses TRBV7-1 and TRBJ1-3; 7 positions agree with TRBD1. TRBV7-1 is marked as an open reading frame, function uncertain. This CDR3 is built from 19 residues. The CDR3 DNA, read in part, is TGTGCCAGCAGCTCAAAGACAGGGCCTACACAAAACTCTGGAAACACA. This translates into CASSSKTGPTQNSGNT. The full CDR3 protein reads CASSSKTGPTQNSGNTIYF.

This clone was seen a few times. A clone one base away is much larger, so this may be a read error. Read coverage stops 3 residues before the CDR3 terminus; the germline J gene supplies the remainder. The V gene is TRBV5-1, the J gene TRBJ2-5, with 15 nucleotides matching TRBD2. The germline V gene encodes CDR1 SGHRS and CDR2 YFSETQ. The CDR3 covers 18 residues. CDR3 DNA (partial): TGCGCCAGCAGCGCGGGACTAGCGGGGGGAGGCTACACAGATACC. Protein product: CASSAGLAGGGYTDT. The full-length CDR3 reads as CASSAGLAGGGYTDTQYF.

This clone was seen a few times. A much larger clone lies a single base off, so this may be a read error. With the read ending 3 residues before the CDR3 end, the germline J gene is used to fill in that end. The chain joins TRBV19 to TRBJ2-3, with TRBD1 as a possible D gene (6 bases). CDR1 is LNHDA and CDR2 is SQIVND in the germline V gene (reference sequence). The CDR3 is 15 amino acids. Incomplete CDR3 DNA: TGTGCCAGTAGTATAGCGGGGACAAAGGGAGAGCCG. Translating it yields CASSIAGTKGEP. The whole CDR3 sequence is CASSIAGTKGEPQYF. Full variable domain (remainder filled in from reference TRBV19 and TRBJ2-3): DGGITQSPKYLFRKEGQNVTLSCEQNLNHDAMYWYRQDPGQGLRLIYYSQIVNDFQKGDIAEGYSVSREKKESFPLTVTSAQKNPTAFYLCASSIAGTKGEPQYFGPGTRLTVL.

This clone was counted ten times or more. The sequence runs out 3 residues before the end of the CDR3; the remainder is reconstructed from the germline J gene. This chain connects TRBV6-2 or TRBV6-3 to TRBJ1-2; D unresolved. Germline assignment: CDR1 MNHEY and CDR2 SVGEGT. This CDR3 has 14 amino acids. With 6 bases removed from V and 3 bases from J, the gap between germline ends came to 14 bases. The part of the CDR3 DNA that was read is TGTGCCAGCAGGGAGGTGGGTACAGACTATGGC. This sequence encodes CASREVGTDYG. The full CDR3 protein reads CASREVGTDYGYTF.